One and the same sample provided the 5 T cell receptor beta chains below, sequenced in a study of blood T cell repertoires in COVID-19. Profiling relied on immunoSEQ multiplex PCR, and the TCRdb table lists in-frame clones only, not all of them. The table shows a few hundred thousand clones, with approximately 86% occurring only once. The sample consisted of peripheral blood. The receptor source for this set is a man aged 55-75 years with acute or convalescent COVID-19.

CDR3 region: CASSSNGDRGPGYTF. CDR3 in DNA: TGTGCCAGCAGCTCGAATGGGGACAGGGGGCCTGGCTACACCTTC. The V gene is TRBV7-8, the J gene TRBJ1-2; TRBD1 matches 12 bases. The germline V gene encodes CDR1 SGHVS and CDR2 FQNEAQ. This CDR3 is built from 15 residues. The junction had 7 bases not matched to a gene; V was cut back by 4 bases and J by 7 bases.

A single count supports this clone. The gene calls are TRBV7-9 and TRBJ2-7; 8 nucleotides align to TRBD2. CDR3 length: 13 amino acids. Trimming cost V 3 bases and J 5 bases; bases outside gene matches: 3. Germline loops: CDR1 SEHNR, CDR2 FQNEAQ (reference sequence). This CDR3 reads CASSFGLAHEQYF. The CDR3 region has the DNA TGTGCCAGCAGCTTCGGACTAGCCCACGAGCAGTACTTC.

This chain uses TRBV18 with TRBJ2-3, with 10 positions matching TRBD2. Trimming at V came to 0 bases and at J to 3 bases, leaving 9 bases not matched to a gene. The CDR3 is 18 amino acids. The germline V gene encodes CDR1 KGHSH and CDR2 LQKENI. As DNA, the CDR3 is TGTGCCAGCTCACCACCGCTACTAGCGGGGTCCGGGACAGATACGCAGTATTTT. It specifies CASSPPLLAGSGTDTQYF. The whole variable domain, remainder taken from reference TRBV18 and TRBJ2-3, is NAGVMQNPRHLVRRRGQEARLRCSPMKGHSHVYWYRQLPEEGLKFMVYLQKENIIDESGMPKERFSAEFPKEGPSILRIQQVVRGDSAAYFCASSPPLLAGSGTDTQYFGPGTRLTVL.

The chain couples TRBV6-2 or TRBV6-3 to TRBJ2-7; 10 positions agree with TRBD2. Germline V lookup: CDR1 MNHEY, CDR2 SVGEGT. The trim removed 5 bases at V and 3 bases at J, leaving 10 bases unmatched. The CDR3 is 16 residues long. DNA for the CDR3: TGTGCCAGCAGTCTACCCTTAGCGGGGGGCCTCTACGAGCAGTACTTC. Protein sequence: CASSLPLAGGLYEQYF.

This clone was seen a few times. The rearrangement joins TRBV6-1 to TRBJ1-3; perhaps TRBD1 as D (5 bases). The CDR3 totals 21 residues. V gave up 2 bases and J gave up 0 bases, with 26 bases separating them. The germline V gene has CDR1 MNHNS and CDR2 SASEGT. CDR3 residues: CASSEFRYREDSGFSGNTIYF. The CDR3 nucleotides read TGTGCCAGCAGTGAATTTCGGTATAGGGAAGACAGTGGGTTCTCTGGAAACACCATATATTTT.